This TCR beta chain was profiled in a study of Graves' ophthalmopathy and Graves' hyperthyroidism. The CDR3 has 14 amino acids. CDR1 MGHDK and CDR2 SYGVNS come from the germline V gene. CDR3 regions of TCR beta were amplified from RNA transcripts. An initial RT-PCR round employing HTBI primers preceded a second-round multiplex PCR. TCRdb itself ran the multiplex PCR reads through MiXCR, one entry per CDR3 protein. Counted here are some 1.1 million distinct CDR3 sequences, about 40% occurring once; the ten biggest clones make up 11%. About this clonotype itself: Its specificity is not known. A read error is possible here, since a much larger clone lies one base away.

The study, taken as a whole, reports: Forecasting of ophthalmopathy progression by the model achieved roughly 69% sensitivity and more than 72% specificity. Detected in blood as well were most expanded thyroid clonotypes with frequency above 0.001.

As diagnostic evidence, clinical symptoms, serum thyroxine, TRAb, thyroid ultrasound and orbital computed tomography were relied upon. Material for sequencing was peripheral blood or thyroid tissue (not recorded which). The gene calls are TRBV25-1 and TRBJ1-6, with TRBD1 matching 7 bases. The sequence was obtained from an adult man with Graves' hyperthyroidism. The CDR3 region is CASGGGQYNSPPHF. In nucleotides, the CDR3 is TGTGCCAGCGGCGGGGGACAGTATAATTCACCCCCCCACTTT.